This T cell receptor (beta chain) is drawn from a study of identical twins. This clonotype was detected many times. CDR1 is SGHRS, CDR2 YFSETQ, per germline. CDR3 length equals 14 residues. V was trimmed by 4 bases and J by 5 bases, leaving 15 bases between them. With template switching, a universal primer site was added, and the cDNA carried unique molecular identifiers. Using its own MiXCR run on the 5' RACE reads, TCRdb lists one record per CDR3 protein. The sample shows 200,000 to 250,000 distinct CDR3 sequences, 6% to 9% of them seen only once. These data were also reused for a study on yellow fever vaccine responses in identical twins.

This receptor was taken from a woman younger than 30 in good health. Sequences were obtained from memory (CD45RO+) T cells sorted from blood. The chain uses TRBV5-1 and TRBJ1-2; TRBD1 is a possible D gene (6 bases). CDR3 DNA sequence: TGCGCCAGCAGCGCAACCACAGGGTTTTATGGCTACACCTTC. It encodes CASSATTGFYGYTF.